Presented here are 30 T cell receptor beta chains from one specimen sequenced in a study of blood T cells in healthy people across ages. For the second PCR, which ran for about 7 to 11 cycles, a sample-barcoded 5' primer and a J-beta primer mix were used. TCRdb reprocessed the 5' RACE reads with MiXCR, giving one entry per CDR3 protein. The sample shows about 1.4 million distinct CDR3 sequences, approximately 60% of them seen only once. Material: blood. Receptor source: a man younger than 35 in good health.

This clonotype appeared a single time. J is TRBJ2-7 and V is TRBV20-1, with a tentative D call TRBD2 (6 bases). CDR1 is DFQATT, CDR2 SNEGSKA, per germline (reference sequence). The CDR3 spans 15 residues. The ends were cut back, 0 bases at V and 1 base at J, with 13 bases in the middle. The CDR3 sequence: CSARDGDSGSYEQYF. As DNA, the CDR3 is TGCAGTGCTAGAGATGGAGATAGCGGTTCCTACGAGCAGTACTTC.

This clonotype was seen only a few times. The chain uses TRBV4-1 and TRBJ2-3, with D hard to call. The germline V gene has CDR1 MGHRA and CDR2 YSYEKL. The CDR3 runs to 12 residues. Trimming removed 2 bases from V and 6 bases from J, with 6 bases in between. Here the CDR3 reads CASSQLKDTQYF. The CDR3 region has the DNA TGCGCCAGCAGCCAACTCAAGGATACGCAGTATTTT.

The chain joins TRBV4-2 to TRBJ2-3, with D perhaps matching TRBD2 (5 bases). Germline V gene sequence: CDR1 LGHNA, CDR2 YNFKEQ. There are 17 residues in the CDR3. The germline V and J ends were trimmed by 0 bases and 0 bases, with 13 bases remaining between them. CDR3 amino acids: CASSQEGSGLSTDTQYF. The CDR3, as DNA: TGTGCCAGCAGCCAAGAGGGCAGCGGCCTGAGCACAGATACGCAGTATTTT.

V and J are TRBV4-1 and TRBJ2-4; D unresolved. Trimming pared 2 bases from V and 0 bases from J, leaving 14 bases between. Germline CDR1 is MGHRA and CDR2 is YSYEKL. The CDR3 runs to 17 residues. The CDR3 bases are TGCGCCAGCAGCCAACCGGGCACTCCAATAGCCAAAAACATTCAGTACTTC. It encodes CASSQPGTPIAKNIQYF.

The V gene is TRBV29-1, the J gene TRBJ1-1; D is undetermined. The CDR3 contains 14 residues. V lost 4 bases and J lost 0, with 12 bases in between. Germline V gene lookup returns CDR1 SQVTM and CDR2 ANQGSEA. CDR3 bases: TGCAGCGTTGTGTCGCTAACAATGAACACTGAAGCTTTCTTT. Protein product: CSVVSLTMNTEAFF.

The rearrangement links TRBV28 to TRBJ2-1; D possibly corresponds to TRBD1 (6 bases). The ends were cut back, 6 bases at V and 1 base at J, with 13 bases in the middle. Per germline, CDR1 MDHEN and CDR2 SYDVKM. The CDR3 is 15 residues long. CDR3 bases: TGTGCCAGCAGACCCGACAGGCTGTCCTACAATGAGCAGTTCTTC. It is translated as CASRPDRLSYNEQFF. Full variable domain (remainder filled in from reference TRBV28 and TRBJ2-1): DVKVTQSSRYLVKRTGEKVFLECVQDMDHENMFWYRQDPGLGLRLIYFSYDVKMKEKGDIPEGYSVSREKKERFSLILESASTNQTSMYLCASRPDRLSYNEQFFGPGTRLTVL.

This chain links TRBV9 with TRBJ2-1; 7 bases line up with TRBD2. The CDR3 contains 16 residues. Germline V lookup: CDR1 SGDLS, CDR2 YYNGEE. The J segment lost 10 bases and the V segment lost 4 bases, leaving 17 bases of the junction unmatched. For the CDR3, the DNA is TGTGCCAGCAGCCCACATCTGGGGGGACTACCAACCGAGCAGTTCTTC. The encoded protein is CASSPHLGGLPTEQFF. The whole variable domain, filled in from reference TRBV9 and TRBJ2-1, reads DSGVTQTPKHLITATGQRVTLRCSPRSGDLSVYWYQQSLDQGLQFLIQYYNGEERAKGNILERFSAQQFPDLHSELNLSSLELGDSALYFCASSPHLGGLPTEQFFGPGTRLTVL.

The chain carries TRBV4-3 and TRBJ2-5; the match to TRBD2 covers 8 bases. Germline values: CDR1 LGHNA, CDR2 YSLEER. The CDR3 spans 15 residues. The V gene end was trimmed by 0 bases and the J gene end by 11 bases; junction bases not matched to a gene: 11. The CDR3 here is CASSQERGGSWEQYF. DNA for the CDR3: TGCGCCAGCAGCCAAGAACGGGGGGGCTCATGGGAGCAGTACTTC.

The gene calls are TRBV6-6 and TRBJ2-7; D may match TRBD1 or TRBD2 (7 bases each). Germline CDR1 reads MNHNY; CDR2 reads SVGAGI (reference sequence). The CDR3 runs 13 residues. Between the trimmed V and J ends, which lost 7 bases and 6 bases, there was a span of 16 bases. The CDR3 region has the DNA TGTGCCAGCAAGCGGGACAGCGGTAGCGAGCAGTACTTC. This codes for CASKRDSGSEQYF.

The V and J genes are TRBV4-1 and TRBJ2-5; 13 bases agree with TRBD2. CDR3 size: 19 residues. Unmatched junction bases numbered 15, after V lost 5 bases and J lost 3 bases. Per germline, CDR1 MGHRA and CDR2 YSYEKL. The chain's CDR3 is CASSIIQVPGLAGKETQYF. In DNA, the CDR3 is TGCGCCAGCAGCATAATTCAGGTCCCGGGACTAGCGGGAAAAGAGACCCAGTACTTC.

In its sample, this clonotype was seen a few times. The chain recombines TRBV20-1 with TRBJ1-4; D is undetermined. V was clipped by 6 bases and J by 0 bases, with 14 bases between them. Germline V gene lookup returns CDR1 DFQATT and CDR2 SNEGSKA (reference sequence). The CDR3 runs to 15 residues. The CDR3 loop is CSASTMTATNEKLFF. As DNA, the CDR3 is TGCAGTGCCTCCACGATGACTGCAACTAATGAAAAACTGTTTTTT.

The chain joins TRBV4-1 to TRBJ2-1; TRBD2 aligns across 8 bases. The end of the DNA aligns better with TRBJ2-7, so the J call may be wrong. This CDR3 comprises 19 residues. In germline, CDR1 is MGHRA, CDR2 YSYEKL. The CDR3: CASSQVAGSGKSSYNEQYF. CDR3 nucleotides: TGCGCCAGCAGCCAAGTGGCGGGTAGCGGGAAAAGCTCCTACAATGAGCAGTACTTC.

V usage is TRBV10-3 and J usage is TRBJ1-2, with D tentatively TRBD1 (5 bases). The germline V and J ends were trimmed by 1 base and 3 bases, with 18 bases remaining between them. Germline loops: CDR1 ENHRY, CDR2 SYGVKD. This CDR3 contains 17 residues. The CDR3 is CAISEFLWEGSDYGYTF. In DNA, the CDR3 is TGTGCCATCAGTGAGTTTCTCTGGGAGGGGTCAGACTATGGCTACACCTTC.

The chain links TRBV29-1 to TRBJ2-7, with TRBD2 matching 9 bases. In germline, CDR1 is SQVTM, CDR2 ANQGSEA. The CDR3 runs to 15 residues. The junction had 10 bases not matched to a gene; V was cut back by 6 bases and J by 1 base. The CDR3 spells CSVGNRLAVSYEQYF. The CDR3 region has the DNA TGCAGCGTCGGAAACAGACTAGCGGTATCCTACGAGCAGTACTTC.

V is TRBV20-1 and J is TRBJ1-2, with D possibly being TRBD1 (5 bases). CDR1 and CDR2 from the germline V gene are DFQATT and SNEGSKA (reference sequence). This CDR3 is built from 14 residues. V was cut by 3 bases and J by 0 bases, with 11 bases left in between. The CDR3 region has the DNA TGCAGTGCTAGTTCGGACAATACTAACTATGGCTACACCTTC. This encodes CSASSDNTNYGYTF.

The rearrangement links TRBV20-1 to TRBJ2-7; D tentatively fits TRBD1 or TRBD2 (5 bases each). Germline lookup yields CDR1 DFQATT and CDR2 SNEGSKA (reference sequence). Trimming took off 1 base at V and 5 bases at J, with 21 bases between the two ends. The CDR3 loop spans 16 amino acids. As DNA, the CDR3 is TGCAGTGCTAGAGGGGACCCCTGGGAGAATCCGGACGAGCAGTACTTC. Translating it yields CSARGDPWENPDEQYF.

This clonotype was picked up a small number of times. The chain recombines TRBV25-1 with TRBJ1-1, with D hard to call. V was trimmed by 2 bases and J by 3 bases, leaving 4 bases between them. Germline loops: CDR1 MGHDK, CDR2 SYGVNS. There are 12 residues in the CDR3. The CDR3 sequence is CASSEVDTEAFF. The CDR3, as DNA: TGTGCCAGCAGTGAAGTGGACACTGAAGCTTTCTTT. The whole variable domain, remainder taken from reference TRBV25-1 and TRBJ1-1, is EADIYQTPRYLVIGTGKKITLECSQTMGHDKMYWYQQDPGMELHLIHYSYGVNSTEKGDLSSESTVSRIRTEHFPLTLESARPSHTSQYLCASSEVDTEAFFGQGTRLTVV.

This rearrangement joins TRBV7-2 to TRBJ2-5; unclear D gene. The end of the DNA fits TRBJ2-7 better, so the J call may be wrong. CDR3 length: 17 residues. Per the germline V gene, CDR1 is SGHTA and CDR2 is FQGNSA. The CDR3 DNA reads TGTGCCAGCAGCGAAAGTAAGTCACCGACGATTAGGGACGAGCAGTACTTC. Translated: CASSESKSPTIRDEQYF.

This chain joins TRBV24-1 and TRBJ2-1; no firm D call. The germline V gene encodes CDR1 KGHDR and CDR2 SFDVKD. V lost 4 bases, J lost 15 bases, and 18 bases lay in between. The CDR3 is 13 residues long. The CDR3 reads CATSEWNGMNLFF. CDR3 bases: TGTGCCACCAGTGAGTGGAACGGTATGAATCTGTTCTTC.

This sequence joins TRBV15 and TRBJ2-5; 12 bases agree with TRBD2. From germline, CDR1 is LNHNV and CDR2 YYDKDF (reference sequence). The CDR3 totals 17 residues. With 0 bases clipped from V and 3 bases from J, the junction kept 5 bases outside the gene matches. This CDR3 is CATSRDRLAGGKETQYF. The CDR3 coding sequence is TGTGCCACCAGCAGAGATCGTCTAGCGGGAGGGAAAGAGACCCAGTACTTC.

The chain recombines TRBV20-1 with TRBJ1-5; D ambiguous. Germline V CDR1 and CDR2: DFQATT, SNEGSKA (reference sequence). Trimming took 1 base from V and 2 from J, leaving 15 bases between them. This CDR3 region has 16 residues. The CDR3, as DNA: TGCAGTGCTAGAGCTTTTAAGGGTTACGGCAATCAGCCCCAGCATTTT. It specifies CSARAFKGYGNQPQHF.

In this sample, this clonotype turned up a few times. This rearrangement joins TRBV27 to TRBJ1-5; TRBD1 matches 7 bases. There are 17 residues in the CDR3. V gave up 5 bases and J gave up 6 bases; unmatched junction bases: 16. The germline V gene has CDR1 MNHEY and CDR2 SMNVEV (reference sequence). CDR3 in amino acids: CASSPETGRGVVQPQHF. The CDR3 DNA reads as TGTGCCAGCAGTCCCGAGACAGGGAGAGGAGTAGTTCAGCCCCAGCATTTT.

The chain is built from TRBV7-2 and TRBJ1-5; D uncertain. This CDR3 has 11 residues. Trimming shortened V by 1 base and J by 9 bases, and 4 bases separated the two germline ends. Germline CDR1 reads SGHTA; CDR2 reads FQGNSA. The CDR3 bases are TGTGCCAGCAGCTTAGTCGGGCCCCAGCATTTT. It is translated as CASSLVGPQHF.

V usage is TRBV4-1 and J usage is TRBJ2-1; possibly TRBD2 for D (6 bases). Trimming took 4 bases from V and 2 from J, leaving 9 bases between them. The CDR3 totals 14 residues. Germline V CDR1 and CDR2: MGHRA, YSYEKL. DNA of the CDR3: TGCGCCAGCAGCCGCGGGACTCCCTACAATGAGCAGTTCTTC. Amino acid sequence: CASSRGTPYNEQFF.

The V call is TRBV7-2, the J call TRBJ2-4; weak D call: TRBD2 (7 bases). TRBJ2-7 matches the DNA end more closely, so the J call is doubtful. CDR1 SGHTA and CDR2 FQGNSA come from the germline V gene. CDR3 size: 14 residues. CDR3 sequence reads: CASGEGGGSYEQYF. The CDR3 nucleotides read TGTGCCAGTGGGGAGGGGGGAGGCAGCTACGAGCAGTACTTC.

This chain uses TRBV6-1 with TRBJ1-2; the D is unclear. The CDR3 totals 15 residues. The germline V and J ends were trimmed by 6 bases and 8 bases, with 22 bases remaining between them. Germline CDR1 is MNHNS and CDR2 is SASEGT. The CDR3 DNA follows: TGTGCCAGCAGCCGATTTCCCGGGAGACAAGAAGGCTACACCTTC. Amino acid sequence: CASSRFPGRQEGYTF.

The chain couples TRBV3-1 to TRBJ2-5, with TRBD2 identical over 9 bases. This CDR3 has 15 residues. V shed 4 bases and J 11 bases; nucleotides not matched to a gene: 14. The germline CDR1 and CDR2 sequences are LGHDT and YNNKEL (reference sequence). The CDR3 nucleotides read TGTGCCAGCAGCCCTAGCGGGGTTGGGGGCAATGAGCAGTACTTC. Protein sequence: CASSPSGVGGNEQYF.

This clonotype was counted a single time. The chain recombines TRBV6-6 with TRBJ2-1, with no clear D. This CDR3 is 15 amino acids long. The V gene's germline CDR1 is MNHNY and CDR2 SVGAGI (reference sequence). Trimming shortened V by 7 bases and J by 0 bases, and 13 bases separated the two germline ends. CDR3 DNA: TGTGCCAGCACCCCGATAGGTAGCTCCTACAATGAGCAGTTCTTC. Protein product: CASTPIGSSYNEQFF.

The rearrangement links TRBV27 to TRBJ1-6, with D possibly being TRBD1 (6 bases). CDR1 MNHEY and CDR2 SMNVEV come from the germline V gene (reference sequence). The CDR3 length is 15 residues. The ends were cut back, 2 bases at V and 7 bases at J, with 12 bases in the middle. CDR3 in amino acids: CASSLGQQNNSPLHF. The CDR3 DNA sequence: TGTGCCAGCAGTTTAGGACAGCAAAACAATTCACCCCTCCACTTT.

The rearrangement uses TRBV27 and TRBJ2-5; possibly TRBD2 for D (5 bases). The tail of the sequence fits TRBJ2-7 better, so the J call may be wrong. In germline, CDR1 is MNHEY, CDR2 SMNVEV (reference sequence). The CDR3 has 13 amino acids. The CDR3 reads CASRNGGVGEQYF. The CDR3 bases are TGTGCCAGCAGGAACGGAGGTGTGGGCGAGCAGTACTTC.